This is a list of T cell receptor beta chains from one sample in a study of blood T cells in healthy people across ages. In TCRdb, the 5' RACE reads were re-called with MiXCR into one record per CDR3 protein. The data contain more than 650,000 distinct CDR3 sequences, roughly 20% of them seen just once; the ten biggest clones take up around 21%. The sample taken for sequencing was blood. Every receptor here comes from a man in his sixties or seventies in good health. The CDR3 runs from the conserved cysteine through the conserved F or W. Fields, in order: clone size, D gene, J gene, V gene, CDR3 DNA, CDR3 protein. A D gene is named only where the DNA matches it firmly. Part of the rows lack a size; the others show once, few, many or a class for expanded clones.

>-|TRBD1|TRBJ1-2|TRBV5-1
TGCGCCAGCAGCTTGGCGCCACAGGGGAGCCCCTATGGCTACACCTTC
CASSLAPQGSPYGYTF
>-|TRBD2|TRBJ2-1|TRBV19
TGTGCCAGTAGCCGACTAGCGGAGCAGAATGAGCAGTTCTTC
CASSRLAEQNEQFF
>-|-|TRBJ2-4|TRBV12-3/TRBV12-4
TGTGCCAGCAGTTTAGGGGCAACCGCGGAGTACTTC
CASSLGATAEYF
>few|TRBD2|TRBJ2-1|TRBV18
TGTGCCAGCTCACCCCGTTCTGGCGGGAGTTACAATGAGCAGTTCTTC
CASSPRSGGSYNEQFF
>-|-|TRBJ2-1|TRBV20-1
TGCAGACCCGGGGATTGGCGGGCGCATGAGCAGTTCTTC
CRPGDWRAHEQFF
>-|TRBD2|TRBJ2-4|TRBV14
TGTGCCAGCAGCCAGGAGCGGGATGAGGCCAAAAACATTCAGTACTTC
CASSQERDEAKNIQYF
>few|-|TRBJ2-5|TRBV20-1
TGCAGTGCTAGAGATCTCCAAACCCGGGACGGACAAGAGACCCAGTACTTC
CSARDLQTRDGQETQYF
>-|-|TRBJ2-7|TRBV20-1
TGCAGTGCTAGGCCGGGGTTTTCCTACGAGCAGTACTTC
CSARPGFSYEQYF
>-|-|TRBJ2-3|TRBV5-1
TGCGCCAGCCCAGGGGCGGGGGCTAGCACAGATACGCAGTATTTT
CASPGAGASTDTQYF
>-|TRBD1|TRBJ1-2|TRBV28
TGTGCCAGCAGTTTAGGCCCCGGACAGGGATACTATGGCTACACCTTC
CASSLGPGQGYYGYTF
>few|-|TRBJ2-1|TRBV7-9
TGTGCCAGCAGCCCAGACCTCGGGGCTTTCGATGAGCAGTTCTTC
CASSPDLGAFDEQFF
>-|-|TRBJ2-3|TRBV9
TGTGCCAGCAGCGTAGCTACAACAGTATTGAACACAGATACGCAGTATTTT
CASSVATTVLNTDTQYF
>many|-|TRBJ1-1|TRBV5-1
TGCGCCAGCAGCTTGGAGGGTCGAGGGGCGACGGCTTTCTTT
CASSLEGRGATAFF
>-|-|TRBJ1-1|TRBV5-6
TGTGCCAGCAGCTTCCAAGTGGGGGGAGCTTTCTTT
CASSFQVGGAFF
>once|-|TRBJ2-5|TRBV7-2
TGTGCCAGCAGCTCCCGAACGAGGGCGGAGACCCAGTACTTC
CASSSRTRAETQYF
>few|-|TRBJ2-6|TRBV12-3/TRBV12-4
TGTGCCAGCAGTTTTAACGTCGTCTCTGGGGCCAACGTCCTGACTTTC
CASSFNVVSGANVLTF
>few|-|TRBJ2-5|TRBV6-2/TRBV6-3
TGTGCCAGCAGTTACCCCAACCAAGAGACCCAGTACTTC
CASSYPNQETQYF
>-|-|TRBJ2-1|TRBV20-1
TGCAGTGGGTCGGACGGCTCCTACAATGAGCAGTTCTTC
CSGSDGSYNEQFF